Presented here are 16 T cell receptor beta chains from one specimen sequenced in a study of blood T cell repertoires in COVID-19. Sequencing was performed with immunoSEQ multiplex PCR; in TCRdb, only in-frame clones are kept and a portion is missing. The sample records about 190,000 clones, about 83% being singletons. The source material was peripheral blood. Every receptor here comes from a woman aged 70-85 years with active or convalescent COVID-19.

This chain joins TRBV18 and TRBJ1-6; 9 bases are shared with TRBD1. The CDR3 sequence is 14 residues long. Trimming cost V 6 bases and J 5 bases; bases outside gene matches: 2. Germline V gene sequence: CDR1 KGHSH, CDR2 LQKENI. CDR3: CASSRDRDNSPLHF. CDR3 DNA: TGTGCCAGCTCCCGGGACAGGGATAATTCACCCCTCCACTTT.

V is TRBV7-3 and J is TRBJ2-7; TRBD2 is a possible D gene (6 bases). The V end was cut by 0 bases, the J end by 5 bases, with 11 bases between. Germline values: CDR1 SGHTA, CDR2 FQGTGA. The CDR3 is made up of 14 amino acids. The DNA of the CDR3 is TGTGCCAGCAGCTTAACGGCCGGGGGTAACGAGCAGTACTTC. It encodes CASSLTAGGNEQYF.

V is TRBV7-3 and J is TRBJ2-3; 9 bases map to TRBD2. Per germline, CDR1 SGHTA and CDR2 FQGTGA. The CDR3 covers 16 residues. Trimming removed 5 bases from V and 3 bases from J; junction bases left unmatched: 9. CDR3 amino acids: CASSPIAGAGTDTQYF. The CDR3 DNA is TGTGCCAGCAGCCCTATAGCGGGAGCGGGGACAGATACGCAGTATTTT.

The chain joins TRBV3-1 (or the pseudogene TRBV3-2) to TRBJ2-1; no clear D. Deletions cut 1 base from V and 4 bases from J, with 8 bases between. Germline V gene lookup returns CDR1 LGHDT and CDR2 YNNKEL (reference sequence). This CDR3 contains 14 residues. CDR3 sequence reads: CASSQVNGYNEQFF. The CDR3 DNA reads TGTGCCAGCAGCCAAGTCAACGGGTACAATGAGCAGTTCTTC.

This clone has more than one count but fewer than ten. This chain connects TRBV6-5 to TRBJ1-2; 8 bases agree with TRBD1. Germline V lookup: CDR1 MNHEY, CDR2 SVGAGI. Unmatched junction bases numbered 4, after V lost 4 bases and J lost 0 bases. This CDR3 region has 15 residues. The CDR3 DNA follows: TGTGCCAGCAGTTCAGGGACAGGCTCTAACTATGGCTACACCTTC. Its translation: CASSSGTGSNYGYTF.

The V and J genes are TRBV7-2 and TRBJ2-1, with a possible D match to TRBD2 (6 bases). CDR1 SGHTA and CDR2 FQGNSA come from the germline V gene. CDR3 size: 16 residues. Trimming removed 5 bases from V and 0 bases from J, with 14 bases in between. CDR3 loop: CASSPLRGSSYNEQFF. In DNA form, the CDR3 reads TGTGCCAGCAGCCCGTTGCGGGGAAGCTCCTACAATGAGCAGTTCTTC.

J is TRBJ2-3 and V is TRBV15; a possible D gene is TRBD1 (6 bases). The germline V gene encodes CDR1 LNHNV and CDR2 YYDKDF (reference sequence). V lost 0 bases, J lost 3 bases, and 10 bases lay in between. CDR3 size: 15 residues. In DNA, the CDR3 is TGTGCCACCAGCAGAGATCAGGGGATAACAGATACGCAGTATTTT. It specifies CATSRDQGITDTQYF.

The chain carries TRBV19 and TRBJ1-5; the D gene is possibly TRBD1 (6 bases). Trimming took 5 bases from V and 7 from J, leaving 24 bases between them. This CDR3 is built from 17 residues. Germline-derived CDR1 and CDR2 are LNHDA and SQIVND (reference sequence). The CDR3 here is CASSSIMGGGVEQPQHF. The CDR3 DNA reads as TGTGCCAGTAGTTCCATAATGGGCGGGGGCGTAGAACAGCCCCAGCATTTT.

This chain uses TRBV9 with TRBJ2-3; TRBD1 aligns across 10 bases. Trimming took 3 bases from V and 0 from J; bases not matched to a gene: 10. Germline lookup yields CDR1 SGDLS and CDR2 YYNGEE. The CDR3 loop spans 18 amino acids. The CDR3 DNA reads TGTGCCAGCAGCGGTCGACAGGGGGCCACCTATAGCACAGATACGCAGTATTTT. Translating gives CASSGRQGATYSTDTQYF.

The chain links TRBV6-5 to TRBJ2-3, with unresolved D. This CDR3 has 14 residues. Looked up from germline, CDR1 is MNHEY and CDR2 is SVGAGI. Trimming took 6 bases from V and 5 from J, leaving 15 bases between them. The DNA for the CDR3 is TGTGCCAGCAGCCCCGGAGAATTCGTAGATACGCAGTATTTT. Encoded protein: CASSPGEFVDTQYF.

This clone was observed once. The genes are TRBV28 and TRBJ2-5; D perhaps matches TRBD1 (6 bases). V was clipped by 7 bases and J by 5 bases, with 14 bases between them. The CDR3 spans 13 residues. Germline CDR1 reads MDHEN; CDR2 reads SYDVKM. In DNA form, the CDR3 reads TGTGCCAGCAAAAACAGGGTTAGGGAGACCCAGTACTTC. Translating it yields CASKNRVRETQYF.

The chain has TRBV12-5 and TRBJ1-2, with TRBD1 matching over 7 bases. The V segment lost 3 bases and the J segment 4 bases; nucleotides outside the gene matches: 5. In germline, CDR1 is LGHNT, CDR2 FRNRAP. This CDR3 comprises 14 residues. Here the CDR3 reads CASGFAGGGYGYTF. CDR3 bases: TGTGCTAGTGGTTTTGCAGGGGGTGGCTATGGCTACACCTTC.

This clone was detected ten times or more. This sequence joins TRBV4-1 and TRBJ2-5; tentatively, D is TRBD2 (7 bases). CDR1 and CDR2 from the germline V gene are MGHRA and YSYEKL. This CDR3 region has 19 residues. Trimming cost V 1 base and J 3 bases, with 24 bases left between them. CDR3 sequence: CASSQVGTKRAPGEETQYF. CDR3 coding DNA: TGCGCCAGCAGCCAAGTCGGGACTAAGCGGGCACCAGGGGAAGAGACCCAGTACTTC.

This rearrangement joins TRBV5-1 to TRBJ2-7; TRBD2 agrees at 7 bases. The trim removed 4 bases at V and 1 base at J, leaving 11 bases unmatched. The CDR3 spans 16 residues. Per the germline V gene, CDR1 is SGHRS and CDR2 is YFSETQ. The CDR3 DNA sequence: TGCGCCAGCAGCGTGACAAGCGGGACTATATCCTACGAGCAGTACTTC. This translates into CASSVTSGTISYEQYF. Drawing the rest from reference TRBV5-1 and TRBJ2-7, the complete variable domain is KAGVTQTPRYLIKTRGQQVTLSCSPISGHRSVSWYQQTPGQGLQFLFEYFSETQRNKGNFPGRFSGRQFSNSRSEMNVSTLELGDSALYLCASSVTSGTISYEQYFGPGTRLTVT.

The rearrangement uses TRBV5-6 and TRBJ2-1; TRBD1 might be the D (6 bases). The CDR3 length is 14 residues. V was clipped by 0 bases and J by 13 bases, with 17 bases between them. Germline lookup yields CDR1 SGHDT and CDR2 YYEEEE. The CDR3 reads CASSLATGRTAQFF. CDR3 nucleotide sequence: TGTGCCAGCAGCTTGGCCACGGGCCGGACAGCACAGTTCTTC.

The chain links TRBV27 to TRBJ2-7; D might be TRBD1 (6 bases). CDR1 is MNHEY, CDR2 SMNVEV, per germline (reference sequence). V lost 4 bases, J lost 4 bases, and 14 bases lay in between. The CDR3 is 14 residues long. For the CDR3, the DNA is TGTGCCAGCAGTTCACAGGGTGGCGTGTACGAGCAGTACTTC. Protein: CASSSQGGVYEQYF.